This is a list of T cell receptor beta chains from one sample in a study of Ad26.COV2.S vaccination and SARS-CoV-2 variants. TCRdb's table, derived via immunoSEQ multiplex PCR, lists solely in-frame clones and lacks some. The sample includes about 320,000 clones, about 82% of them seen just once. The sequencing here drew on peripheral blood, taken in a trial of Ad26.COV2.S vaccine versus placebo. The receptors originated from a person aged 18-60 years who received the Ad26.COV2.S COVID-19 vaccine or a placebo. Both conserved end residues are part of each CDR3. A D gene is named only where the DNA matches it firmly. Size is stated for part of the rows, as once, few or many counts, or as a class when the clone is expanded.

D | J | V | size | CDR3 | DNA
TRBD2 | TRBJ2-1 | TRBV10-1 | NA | CASSGSPWLAGETRSSYNEQFF | TGCGCCAGCAGTGGGTCTCCCTGGCTAGCGGGGGAAACTCGGAGCTCCTACAATGAGCAGTTCTTC
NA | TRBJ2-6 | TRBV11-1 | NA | CASRPDRSEANVLTF | TGTGCCAGCAGACCCGACAGATCAGAGGCCAACGTCCTGACTTTC
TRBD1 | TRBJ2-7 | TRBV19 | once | CASSMRSSDPWTGTSYEQYF | TGTGCCAGTAGTATGAGATCCTCCGACCCCTGGACAGGGACGTCCTACGAGCAGTACTTC
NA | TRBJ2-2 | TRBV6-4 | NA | CASSSQSWAGELFF | TGTGCCAGCAGCTCCCAGTCGTGGGCCGGGGAGCTGTTTTTT
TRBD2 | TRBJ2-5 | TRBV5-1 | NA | CASSTSSGQETQYF | TGCGCCAGCAGTACGTCTAGCGGGCAAGAGACCCAGTACTTC
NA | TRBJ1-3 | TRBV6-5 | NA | CASSQTRTGNTIYF | TGTGCCAGCAGTCAGACACGGACTGGAAACACCATATATTTT
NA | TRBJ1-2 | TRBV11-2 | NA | CASSLVRVRDLKSHYGYTF | TGTGCCAGCAGCTTAGTAAGGGTCCGGGACCTAAAATCCCATTATGGCTACACCTTC
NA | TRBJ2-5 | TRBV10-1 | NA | CASSAPDLGETQYF | TGCGCCAGCAGTGCACCGGACTTAGGAGAGACCCAGTACTTC
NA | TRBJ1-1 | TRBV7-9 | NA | CASSLVPNMNTEAFF | TGTGCCAGCAGCTTAGTCCCAAACATGAACACTGAAGCTTTCTTT
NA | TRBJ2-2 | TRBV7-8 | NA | CASGDEDRNTGELFF | TGTGCCAGTGGGGATGAGGATAGGAACACCGGGGAGCTGTTTTTT
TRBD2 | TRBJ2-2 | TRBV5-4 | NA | CASSQSGGATGELFF | TGTGCCAGCAGTCAATCCGGGGGGGCTACCGGGGAGCTGTTTTTT
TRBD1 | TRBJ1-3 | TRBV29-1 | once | CSGTGQGISGNTIYF | TGCAGCGGAACAGGACAGGGAATCTCTGGAAACACCATATATTTT
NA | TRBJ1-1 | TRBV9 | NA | CASSPRLRGGIGTEAFF | TGTGCCAGCAGCCCCCGACTTAGAGGGGGGATTGGCACTGAAGCTTTCTTT
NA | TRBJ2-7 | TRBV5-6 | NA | CASSFYMEVVSGRYEQYF | TGTGCCAGCAGCTTTTATATGGAGGTGGTTAGCGGACGCTACGAGCAGTACTTC
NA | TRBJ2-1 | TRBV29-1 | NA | CSVGEGERNEQFF | TGCAGCGTTGGCGAGGGAGAAAGGAATGAGCAGTTCTTC
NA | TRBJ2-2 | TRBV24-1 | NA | CATSDSSRQRGELFF | TGTGCCACCAGTGATTCCTCGCGACAGAGAGGGGAGCTGTTTTTT
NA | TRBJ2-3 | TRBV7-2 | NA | CASSGAGLLTDTQYF | TGTGCCAGCAGCGGAGCGGGCCTACTCACAGATACGCAGTATTTT
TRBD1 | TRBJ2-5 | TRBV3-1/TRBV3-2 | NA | CASSHTGGFTQETQYF | TGTGCCAGCAGCCATACAGGGGGCTTTACCCAAGAGACCCAGTACTTC
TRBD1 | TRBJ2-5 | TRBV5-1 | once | CASRTGGLETQYF | TGCGCCAGCAGGACAGGGGGCTTGGAGACCCAGTACTTC
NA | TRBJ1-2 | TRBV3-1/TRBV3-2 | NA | CASSQECGGTRDGYTF | TGTGCCAGCAGCCAAGAATGCGGGGGAACCAGGGATGGCTACACCTTC
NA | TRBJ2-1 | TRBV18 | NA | CASSPGQGRFNEQFF | TGTGCCAGCTCACCTGGGCAGGGCAGGTTCAATGAGCAGTTCTTC
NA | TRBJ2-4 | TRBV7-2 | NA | CASSLDPTVDIQYF | TGTGCCAGCAGCCTTGACCCCACCGTGGACATTCAGTACTTC
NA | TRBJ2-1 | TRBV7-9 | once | CASSPQGSLGYNEQFF | TGTGCCAGCAGCCCTCAGGGGAGCCTAGGGTACAATGAGCAGTTCTTC
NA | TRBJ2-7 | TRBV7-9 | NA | CASSLGGVEGKYEQYF | TGTGCCAGCAGCTTAGGGGGAGTTGAGGGCAAATACGAGCAGTACTTC
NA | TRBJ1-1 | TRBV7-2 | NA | CASSFLRETEAFF | TGTGCCAGCAGCTTCTTGAGGGAAACTGAAGCTTTCTTT
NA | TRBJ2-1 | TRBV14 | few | CASSSNGRNNEQFF | TGTGCCAGCAGTTCCAACGGGCGTAACAATGAGCAGTTCTTC
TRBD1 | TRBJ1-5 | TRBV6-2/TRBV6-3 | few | CASSTTIDRGRPNSNQPQHF | TGTGCCAGCAGTACTACGATCGACAGGGGGCGACCTAATAGCAATCAGCCCCAGCATTTT
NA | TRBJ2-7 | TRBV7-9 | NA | CASSLGARQDEQYF | TGTGCCAGCAGCTTAGGGGCGAGGCAGGACGAGCAGTACTTC
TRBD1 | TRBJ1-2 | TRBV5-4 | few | CASSTGQGSYGYTF | TGTGCCAGCAGCACTGGACAGGGAAGCTATGGCTACACCTTC
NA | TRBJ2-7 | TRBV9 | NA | CASSARQGGGEQYF | TGTGCCAGCAGCGCCCGACAGGGAGGGGGCGAGCAGTACTTC
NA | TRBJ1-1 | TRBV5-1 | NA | CASSGGGGNTEAFF | TGCGCCAGCAGCGGGGGAGGTGGGAACACTGAAGCTTTCTTT
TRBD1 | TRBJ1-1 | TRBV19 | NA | CASSTDRLGTEAFF | TGTGCCAGTAGCACGGACAGGTTGGGCACTGAAGCTTTCTTT
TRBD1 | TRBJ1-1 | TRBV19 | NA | CASDRGFEAFF | TGTGCCAGTGACAGGGGGTTTGAAGCTTTCTTT
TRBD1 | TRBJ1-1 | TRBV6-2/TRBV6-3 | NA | CASSSTGVTEAFF | TGTGCCAGCAGTTCGACAGGGGTAACTGAAGCTTTCTTT
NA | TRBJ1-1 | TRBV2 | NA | CASIMNTEAFF | TGTGCCAGCATAATGAACACTGAAGCCTTCTTT
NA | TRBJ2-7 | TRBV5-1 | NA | CASSLTESGSYEQYF | TGCGCCAGCAGCTTAACAGAAAGTGGGTCCTACGAGCAGTACTTC
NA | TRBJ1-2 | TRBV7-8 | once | CASSPTARFYGYTF | TGTGCCAGCAGCCCCACAGCCAGATTCTATGGCTACACCTTC
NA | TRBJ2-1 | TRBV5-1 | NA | CASSFDISSYNEQFF | TGCGCCAGCAGCTTCGACATTTCCTCCTACAATGAGCAGTTCTTC
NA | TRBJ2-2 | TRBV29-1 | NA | CSVGKGGTGELFF | TGCAGCGTTGGGAAAGGGGGCACCGGGGAGCTGTTTTTT
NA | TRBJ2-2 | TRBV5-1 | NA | CASSPRAKTMVRNTGELFF | TGCGCCAGCAGCCCCCGGGCCAAAACTATGGTCCGGAACACCGGGGAGCTGTTTTTT